This T cell receptor beta chain comes out of a study of graft-versus-host responses after intestinal transplantation. Study in general: Transplant types were multivisceral, liver-intestinal, or isolated intestinal. The whole recipient group had anti-thymocyte globulin induction followed by tacrolimus and steroids for approximately three years.

This CDR3 has 12 amino acids. Findings and limits, study-wide: Allograft graft-versus-host to host-versus-graft clonal ratios ran high in patients with graft-donor T cell macrochimerism. Some GvH clones were seen earlier in gut or blood, suggesting intestinal origin.

On this clone itself: Its specificity is unknown.

The protocol was immunoSEQ multiplex PCR, while the TCRdb copy is restricted to in-frame clones and leaves out a portion. The sample has about 100,000 clones, 75% to 95% seen once. The chain combines TRBV1 with TRBJ1-2; the DNA was not used to check the table's D call, TRBD1. TRBV1 is described as a pseudogene. Sequences were derived from unstimulated CD4+ T cells sorted from spleen or lymph node cells, sampled before transplant. The source is a human donor who was the organ donor for an intestinal transplant. CDR3 DNA: TGCACCAGCAGGCCCAGGGTGCGTGGCTACACCTTC. The encoded protein is CTSRPRVRGYTF.